These 25 T cell receptor beta chains share one sample of origin, sequenced in a study of T cell changes during pregnancy in multiple sclerosis. TCRdb's copy holds only in-frame clones and misses some; the assay was immunoSEQ multiplex PCR. The sample consists of about 50,000 clones, more than 85% of them appearing once. The sequencing used CD4+ T cells from peripheral blood mononuclear cells, collected after pregnancy. These receptors came from a female donor with multiple sclerosis, enrolled in a pregnancy study.

V and J are TRBV9 and TRBJ2-1; no definite D call. The CDR3 loop spans 15 amino acids. V was shortened by 0 bases and J by 0 bases, with 7 bases between the two germline ends. Germline assignment: CDR1 SGDLS and CDR2 YYNGEE. In DNA form, the CDR3 reads TGTGCCAGCAGCGTAGCTGGGCTCTCCTACAATGAGCAGTTCTTC. Its protein is CASSVAGLSYNEQFF.

The chain combines TRBV28 with TRBJ2-7; D may be TRBD2 (6 bases). Germline values: CDR1 MDHEN, CDR2 SYDVKM. Trimming pared 8 bases from V and 0 bases from J, leaving 14 bases between. The CDR3 consists of 14 residues. The CDR3 protein is CASCRERASYEQYF. CDR3 DNA: TGTGCCAGCTGTAGAGAGCGGGCCTCCTACGAGCAGTACTTC. Drawing the rest from reference TRBV28 and TRBJ2-7, the complete variable domain is DVKVTQSSRYLVKRTGEKVFLECVQDMDHENMFWYRQDPGLGLRLIYFSYDVKMKEKGDIPEGYSVSREKKERFSLILESASTNQTSMYLCASCRERASYEQYFGPGTRLTVT.

The J gene is TRBJ2-1, the V gene TRBV19; tentatively, D is TRBD2 (5 bases). This CDR3 has 15 residues. Germline V lookup: CDR1 LNHDA, CDR2 SQIVND (reference sequence). V was trimmed by 3 bases and J by 3 bases, leaving 12 bases between them. The CDR3 loop is CASSIGLAIYNEQFF. The CDR3, as DNA: TGTGCCAGTAGTATTGGGCTAGCAATCTACAATGAGCAGTTCTTC.

The J gene is TRBJ2-7, the V gene TRBV4-3; no firm D call. Trimming took 0 bases from V and 1 from J, leaving 7 bases between them. The CDR3 is 14 residues long. The V gene's germline CDR1 is LGHNA and CDR2 YSLEER. The CDR3: CASSQDPLSYEQYF. Written as DNA, the CDR3 is TGCGCCAGCAGCCAAGATCCACTGTCCTACGAGCAGTACTTC.

The chain combines TRBV29-1 with TRBJ2-3; D is undetermined. The CDR3 runs 11 residues. The V end was cut by 6 bases, the J end by 2 bases, with 6 bases between. CDR1 is SQVTM and CDR2 is ANQGSEA in the germline V gene. This CDR3 reads CSVRSTDTQYF. CDR3 DNA sequence: TGCAGCGTGCGTTCCACAGATACGCAGTATTTT.

The chain combines TRBV10-3 with TRBJ2-1; D gene unclear. Germline V lookup: CDR1 ENHRY, CDR2 SYGVKD. CDR3 size: 12 residues. V lost 4 bases and J lost 6, with 7 bases in between. The CDR3 here is CAISVAPNEQFF. The CDR3 nucleotides are TGTGCCATCAGTGTAGCACCCAATGAGCAGTTCTTC.

This chain links TRBV18 with TRBJ1-1; 9 bases align to TRBD1. Germline lookup yields CDR1 KGHSH and CDR2 LQKENI. V was pared by 3 bases and J by 4 bases, with 3 bases of the junction left unmatched. This CDR3 is 14 amino acids long. The CDR3 protein is CASSPGQGFTEAFF. The CDR3 DNA reads as TGTGCCAGCTCACCCGGACAGGGGTTCACTGAAGCTTTCTTT.

The chain combines TRBV9 with TRBJ1-1, with D possibly being TRBD1 (6 bases). V shed 3 bases and J shed 4 bases, with 13 bases lying between them. The length of the CDR3 is 14 residues. Germline CDR1 is SGDLS and CDR2 is YYNGEE. CDR3: CASSGTALGTEAFF. The CDR3 coding sequence is TGTGCCAGCAGCGGGACAGCTTTGGGCACTGAAGCTTTCTTT.

This clone has just one count. The V call is TRBV27, the J call TRBJ2-1; 14 bases map to TRBD2. This CDR3 is 17 amino acids long. Germline trimming cut 4 bases from V and 0 bases from J; bases unmatched to any gene: 2. The V gene's germline CDR1 is MNHEY and CDR2 SMNVEV (reference sequence). DNA of the CDR3: TGTGCCAGCAGTTACGGGACTAGCGGGAGCTCCTACAATGAGCAGTTCTTC. Amino acid sequence: CASSYGTSGSSYNEQFF.

This chain uses TRBV11-3 with TRBJ1-1, with unresolved D. The CDR3 is 13 amino acids. Trimming took off 0 bases at V and 7 bases at J, with 9 bases between the two ends. The germline V gene has CDR1 SGHNT and CDR2 YENEEA. CDR3 region: CASSLDWYSEAFF. DNA of the CDR3: TGTGCCAGCAGCTTAGATTGGTATAGTGAAGCTTTCTTT.

The V gene is TRBV5-6, the J gene TRBJ2-1, with TRBD2 identical over 9 bases. The ends lost 2 bases at V and 4 bases at J; junction bases unmatched: 10. The germline V gene has CDR1 SGHDT and CDR2 YYEEEE. CDR3 length equals 17 residues. CDR3 sequence (DNA): TGTGCCAGCAGCTTCATCCCAGCGGGAGGAATGTACAATGAGCAGTTCTTC. It yields the protein CASSFIPAGGMYNEQFF.

This clone has just one count. The chain is built from TRBV6-1 and TRBJ2-2; the match to TRBD1 covers 7 bases. The CDR3 length is 16 residues. V shed 4 bases, J shed 0 bases, and the junction held 5 bases outside the gene matches. From germline, CDR1 is MNHNS and CDR2 SASEGT. The chain's CDR3 is CASSGGDRANTGELFF. The CDR3 DNA reads TGTGCCAGCAGTGGGGGAGACAGGGCGAACACCGGGGAGCTGTTTTTT.

V usage is TRBV11-3 and J usage is TRBJ2-2, with D hard to call. In germline, CDR1 is SGHNT, CDR2 YENEEA. The CDR3 has 13 residues. V was cut by 5 bases and J by 1 base, with 5 bases left in between. CDR3 bases: TGTGCCAGCAGCCCGGGGAACACCGGGGAGCTGTTTTTT. This codes for CASSPGNTGELFF.

The chain recombines TRBV9 with TRBJ2-5; a weak D match, TRBD2 (6 bases). Trimming pared 7 bases from V and 2 bases from J, leaving 15 bases between. This CDR3 spans 14 amino acids. CDR1 is SGDLS and CDR2 is YYNGEE in the germline V gene. The CDR3 DNA sequence: TGTGCCAGCGCTCCCCACGGAGGGCAAGAGACCCAGTACTTC. It translates to CASAPHGGQETQYF.

This clone was detected once. In DNA, the CDR3 is TGCGCCAGCAGCCCACTAGCGATCTCCTACAATGAGCAGTTCTTC. Encoded protein: CASSPLAISYNEQFF. The rearrangement uses TRBV4-3 and TRBJ2-1; the match to TRBD2 covers 7 bases. The ends lost 4 bases at V and 0 bases at J; junction bases unmatched: 3. Germline V gene sequence: CDR1 LGHNA, CDR2 YSLEER. CDR3 length: 15 amino acids.

This chain uses TRBV20-1 with TRBJ2-3, with TRBD2 matching over 9 bases. V gave up 5 bases and J gave up 12 bases; unmatched junction bases: 6. This CDR3 contains 11 residues. Germline V gene lookup returns CDR1 DFQATT and CDR2 SNEGSKA (reference sequence). This chain's CDR3 is CSAEGLAGQYF. The CDR3 coding sequence is TGCAGTGCTGAGGGGCTAGCGGGACAGTATTTT.

This sequence joins TRBV29-1 and TRBJ1-1; D is undetermined. This CDR3 region has 12 residues. Germline V gene data show CDR1 as SQVTM and CDR2 as ANQGSEA. Trimming removed 1 base at V and 11 bases at J, with 14 bases between. As DNA, the CDR3 is TGCAGCGTTGAAGGCCCCCAAACCCAGGCTTTCTTT. It encodes CSVEGPQTQAFF.

The chain combines TRBV5-4 with TRBJ1-4; D is possibly TRBD1 (5 bases). Germline V gives CDR1 SGHNT, CDR2 YYREEE (reference sequence). The CDR3 is 14 amino acids. Deletions cut 4 bases from V and 8 bases from J, with 15 bases between. The CDR3 loop reads CASSPDLGGEKLFF. DNA of the CDR3: TGTGCCAGCAGCCCCGATTTGGGGGGAGAAAAACTGTTTTTT.

The chain combines TRBV10-3 with TRBJ1-4; 7 nucleotides agree with TRBD1. CDR3 length: 15 amino acids. Germline CDR1 and CDR2: ENHRY and SYGVKD. V lost 3 bases, J lost 4 bases, and 5 bases stayed unmatched. CDR3 sequence (DNA): TGTGCCATCAGTGAATGGACAGGCCTTAATGAAAAACTGTTTTTT. Amino acids: CAISEWTGLNEKLFF.

The V and J genes are TRBV18 and TRBJ1-2; TRBD1 is a possible D gene (6 bases). This CDR3 region has 13 residues. Trimming pared 6 bases from V and 2 bases from J, leaving 10 bases between. From germline, CDR1 is KGHSH and CDR2 LQKENI. CDR3 loop: CASSEGGNYGYTF. The CDR3 coding sequence is TGTGCCAGCTCCGAGGGGGGGAACTATGGCTACACCTTC. Full variable domain (missing parts from reference TRBV18 and TRBJ1-2): NAGVMQNPRHLVRRRGQEARLRCSPMKGHSHVYWYRQLPEEGLKFMVYLQKENIIDESGMPKERFSAEFPKEGPSILRIQQVVRGDSAAYFCASSEGGNYGYTFGSGTRLTVV.

This chain joins TRBV7-2 and TRBJ2-1; TRBD2 matches at 11 bases. The CDR3 runs 16 residues. The trim removed 2 bases at V and 9 bases at J, leaving 9 bases unmatched. CDR1 SGHTA and CDR2 FQGNSA come from the germline V gene. This chain's CDR3 is CASSLQTSGTLSEQFF. In DNA, the CDR3 is TGTGCCAGCAGCTTACAGACTAGCGGGACCCTGAGTGAGCAGTTCTTC. The full variable domain, completed using reference TRBV7-2 and TRBJ2-1, is GAGVSQSPSNKVTEKGKDVELRCDPISGHTALYWYRQSLGQGLEFLIYFQGNSAPDKSGLPSDRFSAERTGGSVSTLTIQRTQQEDSAVYLCASSLQTSGTLSEQFFGPGTRLTVL.

J is TRBJ2-2 and V is TRBV5-1; 9 bases line up with TRBD2. V shed 4 bases and J 0 bases; nucleotides not matched to a gene: 4. Germline CDR1 is SGHRS and CDR2 is YFSETQ. The CDR3 loop spans 16 amino acids. CDR3 DNA sequence: TGCGCCAGCAGCATTACTAGCGGGTCGAACACCGGGGAGCTGTTTTTT. This gives the protein CASSITSGSNTGELFF.

The V call is TRBV7-8, the J call TRBJ1-5; D is undetermined. The V end lost 1 base, the J end lost 7 bases, and 8 bases lay between the germline ends. Germline CDR1 and CDR2: SGHVS and FQNEAQ. The CDR3 totals 13 residues. The CDR3: CASSLGGRQPQHF. The CDR3 DNA follows: TGTGCCAGCAGCTTAGGTGGTAGACAGCCCCAGCATTTT.

This sequence joins TRBV29-1 and TRBJ1-1; 12 bases fit TRBD1. The junction had 10 bases not matched to a gene; V was cut back by 3 bases and J by 5 bases. This CDR3 has 16 residues. Germline-derived CDR1 and CDR2 are SQVTM and ANQGSEA. CDR3 DNA sequence: TGCAGCGTTGATTGGGACAGGGGGCCATTGGGGACTGAAGCTTTCTTT. Encoded protein: CSVDWDRGPLGTEAFF.

The rearrangement joins TRBV11-2 to TRBJ2-5, with 7 bases lining up with TRBD1. The J segment lost 1 base and the V segment lost 5 bases, leaving 4 bases of the junction unmatched. CDR3 length: 14 residues. CDR1 and CDR2 (germline): SGHAT, FQNNGV. DNA of the CDR3: TGTGCCAGCAGCCGGGGACAGCTCCAAGAGACCCAGTACTTC. Protein: CASSRGQLQETQYF.